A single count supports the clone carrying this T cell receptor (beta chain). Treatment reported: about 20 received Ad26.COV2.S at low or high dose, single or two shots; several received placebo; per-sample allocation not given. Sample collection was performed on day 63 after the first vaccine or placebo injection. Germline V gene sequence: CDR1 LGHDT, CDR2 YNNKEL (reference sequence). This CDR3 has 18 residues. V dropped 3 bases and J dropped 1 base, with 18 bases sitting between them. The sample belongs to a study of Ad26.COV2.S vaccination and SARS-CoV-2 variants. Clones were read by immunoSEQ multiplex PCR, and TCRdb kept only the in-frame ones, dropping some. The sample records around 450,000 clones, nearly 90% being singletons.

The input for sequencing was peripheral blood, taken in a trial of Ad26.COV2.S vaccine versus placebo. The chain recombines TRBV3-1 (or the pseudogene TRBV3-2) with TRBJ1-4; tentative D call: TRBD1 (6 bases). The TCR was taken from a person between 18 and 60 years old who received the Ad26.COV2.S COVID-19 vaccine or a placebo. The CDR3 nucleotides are TGTGCCAGCAGCCACCGGGACATCCCCTCTGGAACTAATGAAAAACTGTTTTTT. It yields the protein CASSHRDIPSGTNEKLFF.